This is a list of T cell receptor beta chains from one sample in a study of blood T cell repertoires in COVID-19. TCRdb's copy holds only in-frame clones and misses some; the assay was immunoSEQ multiplex PCR. The repertoire holds more than 200,000 clones, roughly 89% seen once, with around 4% in the top ten. The sequencing sample was made of PBMCs or T cells enriched from blood (not recorded which). All receptors derive from a woman between 25 and 40 years old who had recovered from COVID-19. The CDR3 runs from the conserved cysteine through the conserved F or W. The D gene is left open where the match is weak.

. | TRBV7-2 | CASSQRGGAQSGYTF
TRBD1 | TRBV19 | CASNQGAGNTIYF
. | TRBV4-1 | CASSQGRGTEAFF
TRBD1 | TRBV9 | CASSAPPGTADSNYGYTF
. | TRBV18 | CASSPGQPSSGNTIYF
. | TRBV7-9 | CASSLASLANEAFF
. | TRBV11-2 | CASSLDAGYGYTF
. | TRBV4-1 | CASSQGGEANEKLFF
. | TRBV14 | CASSQTGTPYNSPLHF
TRBD1 | TRBV27 | CASRPDRGQTNEKLFF
TRBD2 | TRBV5-6 | CASSRGLADVSNTGELFF
. | TRBV19 | CASSMGRRHEKLFF
TRBD1 | TRBV6-5 | CASRGTVNTEAFF
. | TRBV15 | CATREGGVETQYF
TRBD2 | TRBV2 | CASRGTSGPSYNEQFF
TRBD1 | TRBV6-5 | CASSPGTASYEQYF
. | TRBV4-3 | CASSQSQGRVNTEAFF
. | TRBV7-6 | CASSLRGAEDTQYF
. | TRBV27 | CATSFQVNSYEQYF
. | TRBV19 | CASSLRDRDPGGPYNEQFF
TRBD2 | TRBV7-2 | CASSFFPSGSVGTQYF
. | TRBV3-1/TRBV3-2 | CASSHGDKGIENTIYF
. | TRBV19 | CASSPRRAGEDSPLHF
. | TRBV9 | CASSVGWGDLTEAFF
. | TRBV7-6 | CASSLPKKGGTGLPEAFF
. | TRBV5-4 | CASSDGGQFYGYTF
TRBD1 | TRBV28 | CASRVDRVPNYGYTF
TRBD1 | TRBV11-2 | CASSPLNVKGAYGYTF
. | TRBV7-9 | CASSSPTRDYGYTF
TRBD2 | TRBV7-9 | CASSSPIEGAGVQQFF
TRBD1 | TRBV3-1/TRBV3-2 | CASSQGAGGILIEAFF
. | TRBV27 | CASSFPPVLGRADQAEKLFF
. | TRBV10-3 | CAISESRGANYEQYF
TRBD1 | TRBV7-6 | CASSLTDRVYSTDTQYF
TRBD2 | TRBV28 | CASSPRGGDLYEQYF
TRBD1 | TRBV7-9 | CASSLRDRGHEQYF
. | TRBV5-1 | CASSLDPGGFNEKLFF
. | TRBV27 | CASSLQSSNQPQHF
. | TRBV28 | CASSLTGSNQPQHF
TRBD2 | TRBV19 | CASRSNGGSGSRNEQFF
TRBD2 | TRBV7-3 | CASSLGGDGFYEQYF
. | TRBV3-1/TRBV3-2 | CASSPMVKGINTEAFF
. | TRBV27 | CASSPSSRNTEAFF
. | TRBV5-6 | CASSRGLHPNQPQHF
TRBD2 | TRBV11-3 | CASSLDRGGISYNEQFF
TRBD2 | TRBV9 | CASASGSNSYEQYF
TRBD1 | TRBV27 | CASRLTGTGASPLHF
TRBD1 | TRBV10-3 | CAISEGQGSETQYF
. | TRBV3-1/TRBV3-2 | CASSQNPGSNNEQFF
. | TRBV2 | CASSDRHGYEQYF
TRBD1 | TRBV30 | CAWSDPYQGAGEKLFF
TRBD1 | TRBV7-8 | CASSLDRVTEKLFF
TRBD1 | TRBV27 | CASSLGQGREDGYTF
TRBD1 | TRBV24-1 | CATRTGGDNTGELFF
. | TRBV7-2 | CASSLADIGELFF
. | TRBV7-2 | CASSPANGGVNTEAFF
TRBD1 | TRBV27 | CASSSWGGTGVQPQHF